The TCR beta chain under discussion was sequenced for a study of vaccination and CD4 T cells after COVID-19. Study observations and caveats: The researchers studied relatively few convalescent patients and omitted early post-infection timepoints.

Losses at the gene ends were 4 bases for V and 5 bases for J; bases not matched to a gene: 10. The germline V gene encodes CDR1 MNHEY and CDR2 SVGAGI. The CDR3 runs to 15 residues. In the case of this clonotype: The antigen remains unidentified.

One entry per CDR3 protein results from TCRdb running MiXCR on the PCR reads. Counted here are 20,000 to 25,000 distinct CDR3 sequences, 45% to 55% occurring once; the ten biggest clones make up approximately 1%. V is TRBV6-5 and J is TRBJ2-5; 7 bases line up with TRBD2. The sequence came from a human donor who had recovered from COVID-19. The sequencing used CD4+ T cells from blood, collected before SARS-CoV-2 vaccination. The CDR3 loop is CASSSPRSGGETQYF. In DNA form, the CDR3 reads TGTGCCAGCAGTTCGCCTAGATCCGGGGGGGAGACCCAGTACTTC.